This T cell receptor beta chain appears in the sequencing data of a study of blood T cells in healthy people across ages. Study outcomes and limitations: Strongly correlated with naive T cell percentage was TCR beta diversity.

Germline CDR1 is DFQATT and CDR2 is SNEGSKA (reference sequence). V was shortened by 1 base and J by 4 bases, with 11 bases between the two germline ends. The CDR3 runs 13 residues. No fewer than 5.5 micrograms of total RNA were isolated from every sample. A second PCR of roughly 7 to 11 cycles used a sample-barcoded 5' primer and a J-beta primer mix. Each cDNA molecule was tagged by a template-switch adaptor with 12 random nucleotides. TCRdb called the 5' RACE reads again in MiXCR, with one record for every CDR3 protein. The sample records some 750,000 distinct CDR3 sequences, about a fifth being singletons. Comment on this clonotype: Its antigen remains unidentified.

The chain joins TRBV20-1 to TRBJ2-7; D may match TRBD1 or TRBD2 (5 bases each). Sequenced sample: blood. The receptor was isolated from a man aged 70-80 years in good health. The CDR3 here is CSARVGGWYEQYF. As DNA, the CDR3 is TGCAGTGCTAGAGTTGGGGGATGGTACGAGCAGTACTTC.